Below, 14 T cell receptor beta chains from the same sample are listed, as sequenced in a study of shared clonotypes between healthy human individuals. Produced via immunoSEQ multiplex PCR; TCRdb's table is partial and in-frame only. The table has some 2.4 million clones, roughly 93% seen once. The sequenced sample consisted of naive CD4+ T cells from PBMCs. Subset: CD45RA+ positively selected. The source of these receptors is a young man in good health. Some clones in this sample may be carry-over from other donors' samples.

About this clone: The sample carries other DNA sequences with the same CDR3. The V and J genes are TRBV5-1 and TRBJ2-3; tentatively, D is TRBD2 (6 bases). CDR3 length: 14 residues. CDR1 is SGHRS and CDR2 is YFSETQ in the germline V gene. Trimming removed 0 bases from V and 4 bases from J, with 9 bases in between. CDR3 DNA sequence: TGCGCCAGCAGCTTGGAGGCGGGACCAGATACGCAGTATTTT. This codes for CASSLEAGPDTQYF.

This clone was seen only once. The gene calls are TRBV6-5 and TRBJ2-4; D may match TRBD1 or TRBD2 (5 bases each). Germline values: CDR1 MNHEY, CDR2 SVGAGI. The V end lost 6 bases, the J end lost 4 bases, and 16 bases lay between the germline ends. The CDR3 extends over 15 amino acids. CDR3 in DNA: TGTGCCAGCAGACTTGCAGGGCCGGGGAAAAACATTCAGTACTTC. Encoded protein: CASRLAGPGKNIQYF.

This chain connects TRBV28 to TRBJ1-2; possibly TRBD1 for D (5 bases). Trimming took off 5 bases at V and 1 base at J, with 8 bases between the two ends. Germline-derived CDR1 and CDR2 are MDHEN and SYDVKM. This CDR3 spans 13 amino acids. CDR3 region: CASSVRDNYGYTF. CDR3 coding DNA: TGTGCCAGCAGTGTCAGGGATAACTATGGCTACACCTTC.

This clone was found once. The rearrangement links TRBV5-4 to TRBJ2-1; TRBD2 agrees at 9 bases. The CDR3 contains 15 residues. CDR1 and CDR2 (germline): SGHNT, YYREEE (reference sequence). The junction had 4 bases not matched to a gene; V was cut back by 4 bases and J by 2 bases. CDR3 nucleotide sequence: TGTGCCAGCAGCCTTAGCGGGAGAACCTACAATGAGCAGTTCTTC. This encodes CASSLSGRTYNEQFF.

Notes on this clone: In the same sample, other DNA sequences code for this CDR3. The J gene is TRBJ2-6, the V gene TRBV7-3, with a tentative D call TRBD2 (5 bases). In germline, CDR1 is SGHTA, CDR2 FQGTGA. V dropped 5 bases and J dropped 4 bases, with 12 bases sitting between them. The CDR3 totals 15 residues. CDR3 in amino acids: CASSLRGAGANVLTF. For the CDR3, the DNA is TGTGCCAGCAGCCTCCGGGGTGCGGGGGCCAACGTCCTGACTTTC.

As concerns this clone: Other DNA sequences in this sample translate to the same CDR3. The rearrangement uses TRBV7-2 and TRBJ2-5; weak D call: TRBD2 (5 bases). This CDR3 has 12 amino acids. With 1 base removed from V and 5 bases from J, the gap between germline ends came to 5 bases. Germline-derived CDR1 and CDR2 are SGHTA and FQGNSA. The CDR3 coding sequence is TGTGCCAGCAGCTTAGGGGAGGAGACCCAGTACTTC. Encoded protein: CASSLGEETQYF.

This rearrangement joins TRBV2 to TRBJ1-3, with no clear D. CDR1 and CDR2 from the germline V gene are SNHLY and FYNNEI. V lost 9 bases and J lost 4, with 13 bases in between. The CDR3 has 13 residues. The CDR3 sequence: CARQTPAGNTIYF. The CDR3, as DNA: TGTGCCAGACAGACCCCGGCGGGAAACACCATATATTTT.

This chain joins TRBV27 and TRBJ2-7, with 10 bases identical to TRBD2. V shed 1 base and J 5 bases; nucleotides not matched to a gene: 5. The CDR3 extends over 15 amino acids. Germline lookup yields CDR1 MNHEY and CDR2 SMNVEV (reference sequence). The CDR3 nucleotides read TGTGCCAGCAGTTTATGGGGGACTAGCGTCCACGAGCAGTACTTC. Translated, it gives CASSLWGTSVHEQYF.

This chain connects TRBV5-6 to TRBJ2-1; 10 nucleotides align to TRBD1. The CDR3 extends over 14 amino acids. The trim removed 4 bases at V and 7 bases at J, leaving 5 bases unmatched. Germline CDR1 and CDR2: SGHDT and YYEEEE. The CDR3 reads CASSRGQGRNEQFF. CDR3 sequence (DNA): TGTGCCAGCAGCCGGGGACAGGGGAGGAATGAGCAGTTCTTC.

Here the CDR3 DNA reads TGTGCCAGCAGTGAAGCTTTTGGGACAGTCTCCAAAGAGACCCAGTACTTC. Translating it yields CASSEAFGTVSKETQYF. The chain is built from TRBV6-1 and TRBJ2-5; 7 bases align to TRBD1. V shed 0 bases, J shed 3 bases, and the junction held 10 bases outside the gene matches. Germline V gene lookup returns CDR1 MNHNS and CDR2 SASEGT. This CDR3 is built from 17 residues.

V gene TRBV18 combines with J gene TRBJ2-5; TRBD1 is a possible D gene (6 bases). Germline-derived CDR1 and CDR2 are KGHSH and LQKENI. This CDR3 contains 15 residues. Trimming took off 4 bases at V and 2 bases at J, with 14 bases between the two ends. CDR3 region: CASSRTAPYQETQYF. CDR3 nucleotide sequence: TGTGCCAGCTCACGGACAGCCCCTTATCAAGAGACCCAGTACTTC.

This clone was detected only once. The gene calls are TRBV11-1 and TRBJ2-2, with 9 bases identical to TRBD2. J was trimmed by 9 bases and V by 5 bases; bases with no gene match: 7. Germline V lookup: CDR1 SGHAT, CDR2 FQDESV (reference sequence). The CDR3 loop spans 14 amino acids. CDR3 coding DNA: TGTGCCAGCAGCCGAGGGACTAGCTCCCGGGAGCTGTTTTTT. It yields the protein CASSRGTSSRELFF.

The V and J genes are TRBV2 and TRBJ2-1; D not certain. The CDR3 runs 15 residues. Germline CDR1 reads SNHLY; CDR2 reads FYNNEI. V lost 0 bases and J lost 6, with 12 bases in between. CDR3 sequence: CASSEARSLANEQFF. CDR3 DNA sequence: TGTGCCAGCAGTGAAGCCAGGTCGTTGGCCAATGAGCAGTTCTTC. Supplemented by reference TRBV2 and TRBJ2-1, the full variable domain reads EPEVTQTPSHQVTQMGQEVILRCVPISNHLYFYWYRQILGQKVEFLVSFYNNEISEKSEIFDDQFSVERPDGSNFTLKIRSTKLEDSAMYFCASSEARSLANEQFFGPGTRLTVL.

Concerning this clone itself: An end of the junction does not agree with germline; a read error may underlie this. The V and J genes are TRBV28 and TRBJ1-1; weak D call: TRBD1 (6 bases). The germline CDR1 and CDR2 sequences are MDHEN and SYDVKM. This CDR3 contains 16 residues. The CDR3 loop reads CATQILAGQGNPEAFF. CDR3 coding DNA: TGTGCCACCCAGATATTGGCAGGGCAGGGGAACCCTGAAGCTTTCTTT.